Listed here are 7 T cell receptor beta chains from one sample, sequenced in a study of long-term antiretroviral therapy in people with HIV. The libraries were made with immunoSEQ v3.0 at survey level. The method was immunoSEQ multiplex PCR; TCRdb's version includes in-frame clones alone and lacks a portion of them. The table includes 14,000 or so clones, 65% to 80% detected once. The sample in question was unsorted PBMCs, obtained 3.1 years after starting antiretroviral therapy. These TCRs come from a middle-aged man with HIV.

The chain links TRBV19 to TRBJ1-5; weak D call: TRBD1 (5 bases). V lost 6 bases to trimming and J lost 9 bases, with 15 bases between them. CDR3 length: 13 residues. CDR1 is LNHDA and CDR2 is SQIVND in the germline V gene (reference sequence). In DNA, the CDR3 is TGTGCCAGTAGCCCGGAGACAGTCGGGCCCCAGCATTTT. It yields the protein CASSPETVGPQHF. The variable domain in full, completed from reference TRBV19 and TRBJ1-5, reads DGGITQSPKYLFRKEGQNVTLSCEQNLNHDAMYWYRQDPGQGLRLIYYSQIVNDFQKGDIAEGYSVSREKKESFPLTVTSAQKNPTAFYLCASSPETVGPQHFGDGTRLSIL.

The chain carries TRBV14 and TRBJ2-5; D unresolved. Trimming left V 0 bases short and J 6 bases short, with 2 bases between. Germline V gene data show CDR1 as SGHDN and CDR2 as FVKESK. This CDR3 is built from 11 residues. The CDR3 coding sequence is TGTGCCAGCAGCCAAGAACAGACCCAGTACTTC. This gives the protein CASSQEQTQYF.

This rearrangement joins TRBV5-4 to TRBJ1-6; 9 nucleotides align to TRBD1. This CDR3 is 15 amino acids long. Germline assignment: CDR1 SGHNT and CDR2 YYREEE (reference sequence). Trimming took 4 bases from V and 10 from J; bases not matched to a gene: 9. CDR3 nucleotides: TGTGCCAGCAGCACGAAGACAGGGGGAAGCTCACCCCTCCACTTT. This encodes CASSTKTGGSSPLHF. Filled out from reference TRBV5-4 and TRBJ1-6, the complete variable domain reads ETGVTQSPTHLIKTRGQQVTLRCSSQSGHNTVSWYQQALGQGPQFIFQYYREEENGRGNFPPRFSGLQFPNYSSELNVNALELDDSALYLCASSTKTGGSSPLHFGNGTRLTVT.

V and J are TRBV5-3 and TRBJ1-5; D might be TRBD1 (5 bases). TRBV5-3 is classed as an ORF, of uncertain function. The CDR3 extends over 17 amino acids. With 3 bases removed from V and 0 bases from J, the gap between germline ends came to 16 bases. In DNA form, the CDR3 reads TGTGCCAGAAGCTCCCGACTGACAGTCAATAGCAATCAGCCCCAGCATTTT. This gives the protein CARSSRLTVNSNQPQHF.

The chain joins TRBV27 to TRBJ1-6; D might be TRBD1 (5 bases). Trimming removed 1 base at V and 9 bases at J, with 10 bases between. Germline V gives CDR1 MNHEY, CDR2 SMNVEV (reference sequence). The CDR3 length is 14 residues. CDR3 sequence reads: CASSLYGAGSPLHF. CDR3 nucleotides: TGTGCCAGCAGTTTATACGGGGCTGGTTCACCCCTCCACTTT.

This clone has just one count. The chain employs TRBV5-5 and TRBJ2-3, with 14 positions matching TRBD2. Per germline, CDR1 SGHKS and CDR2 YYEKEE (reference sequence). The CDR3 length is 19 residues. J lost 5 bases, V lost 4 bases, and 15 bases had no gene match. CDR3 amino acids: CASSPGLAGGAGRLDTQYF. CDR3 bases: TGTGCCAGCAGCCCCGGACTAGCGGGGGGTGCCGGGCGGCTAGATACGCAGTATTTT.

CDR3 coding DNA: TGCGCCAGCAGCCACCAGGGGGCAGGAACTGAAGCTTTCTTT. Its protein is CASSHQGAGTEAFF. The chain combines TRBV4-1 with TRBJ1-1; TRBD1 aligns across 8 bases. CDR3 length equals 14 residues. Germline CDR1 reads MGHRA; CDR2 reads YSYEKL. V dropped 3 bases and J dropped 5; count of bases not matched to a gene: 5.